This T cell receptor (beta chain) is drawn from a study of blood T cells in healthy people across ages. A J-beta primer mix and a sample-barcoded 5' primer were used in a second PCR of roughly 6 to 11 cycles. Every single cDNA molecule received a tag from a template-switch adaptor with 12 random nucleotides. TCRdb re-called the 5' RACE reads through MiXCR, storing one row per CDR3 protein. Of roughly 720,000 distinct CDR3 sequences listed, around half are singletons. V lost 0 bases and J lost 3, with 15 bases in between. The germline V gene encodes CDR1 MNHEY and CDR2 SMNVEV (reference sequence). This CDR3 is 16 amino acids long. Each sample had at least 7 million PBMCs isolated.

The receptor's source is a man at least 80 years old in good health. The genes are TRBV27 and TRBJ2-7; D may be TRBD1 or TRBD2 (5 bases each). Sequences were obtained from blood. CDR3 coding DNA: TGTGCCAGCAGTTTATCGATGGGGACGCGAAACTACGAGCAGTACTTC. Translation: CASSLSMGTRNYEQYF.